The T cell receptor (beta chain) described here comes from a study of cytomegalovirus exposure and HLA in healthy donors. The length of the CDR3 is 15 residues. The trim removed 5 bases at V and 4 bases at J, leaving 7 bases unmatched. From germline, CDR1 is MDHEN and CDR2 SYDVKM. The PCR was carried out with 60 Vbeta primers and 13 Jbeta primers. Sequencing was performed with immunoSEQ multiplex PCR; in TCRdb, only in-frame clones are kept and a portion is missing. Here the sample table reports about 160,000 clones. The sample was PBMCs. The rearrangement uses TRBV28 and TRBJ2-5; TRBD2 matches at 10 bases. This TCR came from a woman in her fifties or sixties in good health and CMV-seronegative. The CDR3 region is CASSRPGLATETQYF. CDR3 DNA: TGTGCCAGCAGTCGACCGGGACTAGCGACAGAGACCCAGTACTTC.